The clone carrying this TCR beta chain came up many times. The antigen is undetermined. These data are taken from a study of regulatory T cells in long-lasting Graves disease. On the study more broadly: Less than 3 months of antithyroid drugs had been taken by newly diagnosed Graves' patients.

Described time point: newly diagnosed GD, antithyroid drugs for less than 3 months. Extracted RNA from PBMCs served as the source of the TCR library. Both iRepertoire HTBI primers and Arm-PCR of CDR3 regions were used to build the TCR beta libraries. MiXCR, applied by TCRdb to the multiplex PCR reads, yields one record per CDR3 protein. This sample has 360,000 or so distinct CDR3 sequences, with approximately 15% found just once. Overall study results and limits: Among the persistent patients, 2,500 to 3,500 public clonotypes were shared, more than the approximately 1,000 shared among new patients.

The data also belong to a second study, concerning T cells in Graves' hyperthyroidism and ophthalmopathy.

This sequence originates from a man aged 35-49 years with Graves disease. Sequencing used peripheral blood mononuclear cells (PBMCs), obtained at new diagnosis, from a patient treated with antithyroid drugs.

CDR3 sequence (DNA): TGCAGCGTCAGGGGGGGGCGCAATGAGCAGTTCTTC. The encoded protein is CSVRGGRNEQFF. The chain has TRBV20-1 and TRBJ2-1; the D call may be TRBD1 or TRBD2 (7 bases each). This CDR3 has 12 residues. CDR1 and CDR2 (germline): DFQATT, SNEGSKA (reference sequence).